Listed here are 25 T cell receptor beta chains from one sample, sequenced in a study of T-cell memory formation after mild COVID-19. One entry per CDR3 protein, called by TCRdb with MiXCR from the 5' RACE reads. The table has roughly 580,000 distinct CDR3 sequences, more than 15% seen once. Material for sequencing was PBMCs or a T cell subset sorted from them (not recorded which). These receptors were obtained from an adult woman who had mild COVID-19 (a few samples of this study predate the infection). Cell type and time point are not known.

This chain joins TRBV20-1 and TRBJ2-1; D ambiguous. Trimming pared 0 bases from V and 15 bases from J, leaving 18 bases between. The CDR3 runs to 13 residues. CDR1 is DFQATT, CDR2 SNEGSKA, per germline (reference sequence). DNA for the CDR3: TGCAGTGCTAGAGATTCCGGTAGGGCTTGGCCGTTCTTC. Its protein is CSARDSGRAWPFF.

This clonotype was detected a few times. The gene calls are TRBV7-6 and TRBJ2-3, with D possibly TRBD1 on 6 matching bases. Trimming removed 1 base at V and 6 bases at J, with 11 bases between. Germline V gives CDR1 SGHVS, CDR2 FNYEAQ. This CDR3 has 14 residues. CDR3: CASSLEITGDTQYF. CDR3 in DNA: TGTGCCAGCAGCTTAGAAATAACAGGGGATACGCAGTATTTT.

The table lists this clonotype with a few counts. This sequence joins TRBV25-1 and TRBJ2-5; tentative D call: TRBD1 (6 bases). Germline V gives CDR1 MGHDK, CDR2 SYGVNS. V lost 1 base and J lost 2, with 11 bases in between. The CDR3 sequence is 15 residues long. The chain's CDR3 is CASSESQGRQETQYF. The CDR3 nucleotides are TGTGCCAGCAGTGAATCCCAGGGGCGGCAAGAGACCCAGTACTTC. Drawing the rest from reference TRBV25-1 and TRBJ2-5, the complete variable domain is EADIYQTPRYLVIGTGKKITLECSQTMGHDKMYWYQQDPGMELHLIHYSYGVNSTEKGDLSSESTVSRIRTEHFPLTLESARPSHTSQYLCASSESQGRQETQYFGPGTRLLVL.

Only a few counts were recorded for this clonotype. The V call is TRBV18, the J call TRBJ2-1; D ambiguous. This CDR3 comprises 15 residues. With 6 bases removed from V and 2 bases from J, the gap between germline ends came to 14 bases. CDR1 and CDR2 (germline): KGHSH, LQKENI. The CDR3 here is CASSRGIFTYNEQFF. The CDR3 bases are TGTGCCAGCTCTCGTGGGATCTTCACCTACAATGAGCAGTTCTTC.

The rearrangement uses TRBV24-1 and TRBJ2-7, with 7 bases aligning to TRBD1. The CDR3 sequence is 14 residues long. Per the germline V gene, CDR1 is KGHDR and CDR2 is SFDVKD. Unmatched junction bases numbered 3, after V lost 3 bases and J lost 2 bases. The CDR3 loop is CATSDPTGAYEQYF. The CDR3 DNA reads TGTGCCACCAGTGATCCTACAGGGGCCTACGAGCAGTACTTC.

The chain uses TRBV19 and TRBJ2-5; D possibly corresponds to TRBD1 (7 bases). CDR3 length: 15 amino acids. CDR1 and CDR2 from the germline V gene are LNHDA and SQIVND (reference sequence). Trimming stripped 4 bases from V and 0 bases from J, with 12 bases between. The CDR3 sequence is CASSTGGTDQETQYF. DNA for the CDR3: TGTGCCAGTAGTACGGGCGGGACAGACCAAGAGACCCAGTACTTC.

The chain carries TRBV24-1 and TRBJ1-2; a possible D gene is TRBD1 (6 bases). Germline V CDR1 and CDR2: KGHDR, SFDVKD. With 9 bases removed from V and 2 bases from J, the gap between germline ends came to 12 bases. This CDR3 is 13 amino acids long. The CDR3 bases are TGTGCCACCGGGGCCCAGGGGAACTATGGCTACACCTTC. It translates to CATGAQGNYGYTF.

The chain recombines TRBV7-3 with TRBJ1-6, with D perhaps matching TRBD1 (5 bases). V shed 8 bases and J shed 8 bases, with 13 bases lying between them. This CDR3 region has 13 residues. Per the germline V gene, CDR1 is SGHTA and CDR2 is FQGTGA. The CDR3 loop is CASGRTGDSPLHF. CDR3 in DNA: TGTGCCAGCGGACGGACGGGGGATTCACCCCTCCACTTT.

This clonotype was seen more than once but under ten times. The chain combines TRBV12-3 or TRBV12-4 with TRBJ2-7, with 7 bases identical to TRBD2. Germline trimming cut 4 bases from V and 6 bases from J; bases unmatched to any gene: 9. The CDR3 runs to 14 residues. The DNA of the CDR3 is TGTGCCAGCAGTTCCCCCCTGAGGGAGGGCGAGCAGTACTTC. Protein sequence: CASSSPLREGEQYF.

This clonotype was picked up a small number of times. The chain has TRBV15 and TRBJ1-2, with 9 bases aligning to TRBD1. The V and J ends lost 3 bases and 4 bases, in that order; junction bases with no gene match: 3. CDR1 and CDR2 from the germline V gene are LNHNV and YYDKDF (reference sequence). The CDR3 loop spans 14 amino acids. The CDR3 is CATSSGTGPYGYTF. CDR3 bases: TGTGCCACCAGCAGTGGGACAGGGCCCTATGGCTACACCTTC. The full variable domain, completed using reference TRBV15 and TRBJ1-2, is DAMVIQNPRYQVTQFGKPVTLSCSQTLNHNVMYWYQQKSSQAPKLLFHYYDKDFNNEADTPDNFQSRRPNTSFCFLDIRSPGLGDTAMYLCATSSGTGPYGYTFGSGTRLTVV.

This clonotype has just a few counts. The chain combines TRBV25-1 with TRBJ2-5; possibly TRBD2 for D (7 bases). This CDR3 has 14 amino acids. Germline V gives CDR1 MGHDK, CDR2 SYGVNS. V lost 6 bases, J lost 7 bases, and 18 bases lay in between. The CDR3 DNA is TGTGCCAGCAGAGATCGGGGGGCAGCGGGGACCCAGTACTTC. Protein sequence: CASRDRGAAGTQYF.

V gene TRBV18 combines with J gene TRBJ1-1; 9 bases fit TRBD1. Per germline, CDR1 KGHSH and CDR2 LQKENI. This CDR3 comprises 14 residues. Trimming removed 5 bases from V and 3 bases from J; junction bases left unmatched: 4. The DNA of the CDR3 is TGTGCCAGCTCATCGACAGGGGGGGACACTGAAGCTTTCTTT. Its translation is CASSSTGGDTEAFF.

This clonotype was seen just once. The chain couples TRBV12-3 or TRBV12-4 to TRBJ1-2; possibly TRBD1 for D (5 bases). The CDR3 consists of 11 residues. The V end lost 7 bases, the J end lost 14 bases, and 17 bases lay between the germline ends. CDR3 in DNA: TGTGCCAGCACCAGGGCCTGGGCGGCGACCTTC. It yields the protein CASTRAWAATF.

CDR3 coding DNA: TGTGCCAGCAGTCAGTCCCGGGACAGGGGCTATGGCTACACCTTC. Translating gives CASSQSRDRGYGYTF. V and J are TRBV12-3 or TRBV12-4 and TRBJ1-2; 10 bases fit TRBD1. This CDR3 region has 15 residues. Trimming removed 5 bases from V and 4 bases from J; junction bases left unmatched: 7.

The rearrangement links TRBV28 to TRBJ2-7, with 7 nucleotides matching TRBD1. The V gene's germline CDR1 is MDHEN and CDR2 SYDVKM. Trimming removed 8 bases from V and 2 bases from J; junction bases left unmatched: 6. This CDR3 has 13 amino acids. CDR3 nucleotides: TGTGCCAGCCTGGACAGGAATACCTACGAGCAGTACTTC. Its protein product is CASLDRNTYEQYF. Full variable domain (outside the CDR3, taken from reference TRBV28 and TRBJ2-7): DVKVTQSSRYLVKRTGEKVFLECVQDMDHENMFWYRQDPGLGLRLIYFSYDVKMKEKGDIPEGYSVSREKKERFSLILESASTNQTSMYLCASLDRNTYEQYFGPGTRLTVT.

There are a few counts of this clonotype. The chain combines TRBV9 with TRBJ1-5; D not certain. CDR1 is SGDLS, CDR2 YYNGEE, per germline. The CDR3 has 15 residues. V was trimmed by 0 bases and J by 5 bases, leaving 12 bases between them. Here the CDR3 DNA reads TGTGCCAGCAGCGTAGGGGGAGGTCCTTATCAGCCCCAGCATTTT. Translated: CASSVGGGPYQPQHF.

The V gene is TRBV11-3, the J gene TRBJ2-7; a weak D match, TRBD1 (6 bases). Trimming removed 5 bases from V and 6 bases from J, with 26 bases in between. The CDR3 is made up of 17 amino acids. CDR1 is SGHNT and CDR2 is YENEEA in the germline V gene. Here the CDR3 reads CASSPQGPDSSTGEQYF. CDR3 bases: TGTGCCAGCAGCCCACAAGGGCCGGACAGCTCCACCGGCGAGCAGTACTTC.

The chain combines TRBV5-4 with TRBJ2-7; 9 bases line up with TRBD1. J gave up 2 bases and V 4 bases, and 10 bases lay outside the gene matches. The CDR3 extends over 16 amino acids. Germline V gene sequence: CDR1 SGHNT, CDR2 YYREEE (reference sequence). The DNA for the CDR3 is TGTGCCAGCAGCCGGTCGCCGGGACAGGGTCCCTACGAGCAGTACTTC. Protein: CASSRSPGQGPYEQYF.

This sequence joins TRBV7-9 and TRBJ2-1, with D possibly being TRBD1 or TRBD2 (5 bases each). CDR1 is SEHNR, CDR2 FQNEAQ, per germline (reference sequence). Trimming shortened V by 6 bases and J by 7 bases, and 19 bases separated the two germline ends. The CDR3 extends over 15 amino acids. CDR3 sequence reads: CASSLGPSPPNEQFF. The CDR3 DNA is TGTGCCAGCAGTCTGGGACCATCCCCCCCGAATGAGCAGTTCTTC.

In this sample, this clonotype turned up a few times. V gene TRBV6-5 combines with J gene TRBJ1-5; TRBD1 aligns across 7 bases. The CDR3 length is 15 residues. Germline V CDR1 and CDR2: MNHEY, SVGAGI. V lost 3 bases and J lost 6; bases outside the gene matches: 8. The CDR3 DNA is TGTGCCAGCAGTTATCGGACAGGCGGGGGTCAGCCCCAGCATTTT. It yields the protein CASSYRTGGGQPQHF.

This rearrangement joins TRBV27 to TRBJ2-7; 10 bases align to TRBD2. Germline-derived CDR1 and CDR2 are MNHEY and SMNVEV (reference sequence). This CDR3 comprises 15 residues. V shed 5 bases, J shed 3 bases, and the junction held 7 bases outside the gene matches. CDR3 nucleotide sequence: TGTGCCAGCAGTCAGATAGCGGGGGGCCTCTACGAGCAGTACTTC. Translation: CASSQIAGGLYEQYF.

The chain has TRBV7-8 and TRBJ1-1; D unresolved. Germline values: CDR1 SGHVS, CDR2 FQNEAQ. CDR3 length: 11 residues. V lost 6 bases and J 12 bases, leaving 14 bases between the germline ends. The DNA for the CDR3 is TGTGCCAGCAGTCTCCAGGAAGAAACTTTCTTT. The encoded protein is CASSLQEETFF.

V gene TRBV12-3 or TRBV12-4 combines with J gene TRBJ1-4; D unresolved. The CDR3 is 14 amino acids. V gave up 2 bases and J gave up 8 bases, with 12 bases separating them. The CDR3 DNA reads TGTGCCAGCAGTTTAAAGGGAGTGGGGGAAAAACTGTTTTTT. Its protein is CASSLKGVGEKLFF.

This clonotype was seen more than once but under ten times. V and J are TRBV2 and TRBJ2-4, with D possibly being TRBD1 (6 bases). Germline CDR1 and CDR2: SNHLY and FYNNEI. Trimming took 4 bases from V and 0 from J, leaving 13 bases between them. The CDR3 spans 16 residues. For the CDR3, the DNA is TGTGCCAGCAGTGTAGCAGGGGTGAGAGCCAAAAACATTCAGTACTTC. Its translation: CASSVAGVRAKNIQYF.

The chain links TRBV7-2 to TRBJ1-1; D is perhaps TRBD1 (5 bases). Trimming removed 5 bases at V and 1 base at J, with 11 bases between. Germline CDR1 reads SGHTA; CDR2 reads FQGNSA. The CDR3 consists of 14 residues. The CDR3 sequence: CASSEGPRNTEAFF. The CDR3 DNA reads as TGTGCCAGCAGCGAGGGACCGAGGAACACTGAAGCTTTCTTT.